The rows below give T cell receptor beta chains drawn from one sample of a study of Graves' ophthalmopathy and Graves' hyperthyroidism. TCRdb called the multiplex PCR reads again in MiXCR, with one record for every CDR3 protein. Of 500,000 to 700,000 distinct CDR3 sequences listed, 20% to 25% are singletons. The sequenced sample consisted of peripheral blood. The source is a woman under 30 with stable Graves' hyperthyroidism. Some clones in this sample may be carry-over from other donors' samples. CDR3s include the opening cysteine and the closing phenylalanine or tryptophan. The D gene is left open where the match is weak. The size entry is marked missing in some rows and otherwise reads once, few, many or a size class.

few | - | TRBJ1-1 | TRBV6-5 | CASIIMNTEAFF | TGTGCCAGCATTATCATGAACACTGAAGCTTTCTTT
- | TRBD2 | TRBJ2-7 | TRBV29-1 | CSALEREAPYEQYF | TGCAGCGCCCTGGAGCGGGAGGCCCCCTACGAGCAGTACTTC
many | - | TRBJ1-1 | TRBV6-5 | CASSSIGNTEAFF | TGTGCCAGCAGTTCGATTGGGAACACTGAAGCTTTCTTT
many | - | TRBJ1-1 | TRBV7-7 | CASSPVGMNTEAFF | TGTGCTAGCAGCCCCGTGGGGATGAACACTGAAGCTTTCTTT
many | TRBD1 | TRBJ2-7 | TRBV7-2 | CASSTQTGGTYEQYF | TGTGCCAGCAGCACTCAGACAGGGGGCACCTACGAGCAGTACTTC
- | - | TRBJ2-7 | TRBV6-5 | CASSYSPDTYEQYF | TGTGCCAGCAGTTACTCGCCGGACACCTACGAGCAGTACTTC
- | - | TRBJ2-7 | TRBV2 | CARGHRDRFYEQYF | TGTGCCAGGGGGCACCGGGACCGATTCTACGAGCAGTACTTC
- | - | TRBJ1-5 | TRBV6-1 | CASSSLRGFTNQPQHF | TGTGCCAGCAGTAGCCTCAGGGGCTTTACCAATCAGCCCCAGCATTTT
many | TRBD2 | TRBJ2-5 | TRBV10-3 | CAISRGGLRETQYF | TGTGCCATCAGCCGGGGGGGCCTAAGGGAGACCCAGTACTTC
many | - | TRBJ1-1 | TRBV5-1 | CASSLEQGLLQNTEAFF | TGCGCCAGCAGCTTGGAGCAGGGACTACTTCAGAACACTGAAGCTTTCTTT
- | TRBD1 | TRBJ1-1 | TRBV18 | CASSPRQGHTEAFF | TGTGCCAGCTCACCTCGACAGGGCCACACTGAAGCTTTCTTT
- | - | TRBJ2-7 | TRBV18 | CASSPMDSGGYEQYF | TGTGCCAGCTCACCGATGGACAGTGGAGGCTACGAGCAGTACTTC
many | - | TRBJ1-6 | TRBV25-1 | CASQAEYNSPLHF | TGTGCCAGCCAGGCAGAGTATAATTCACCCCTCCACTTT
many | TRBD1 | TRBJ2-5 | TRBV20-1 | CSAKGYRGYPRETQYF | TGCAGTGCAAAGGGATACAGGGGCTACCCTCGAGAGACCCAGTACTTC
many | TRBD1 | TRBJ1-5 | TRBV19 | CASTDRAIRFQPQHF | TGTGCCAGTACCGACAGGGCGATTAGGTTTCAGCCCCAGCATTTT
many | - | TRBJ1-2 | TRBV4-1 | CASSQESRGIRGYTF | TGCGCCAGCAGCCAAGAAAGCAGGGGTATACGAGGCTACACCTTC
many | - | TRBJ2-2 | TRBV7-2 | CASKGHPEGGELFF | TGTGCCAGCAAGGGGCACCCGGAGGGCGGGGAGCTGTTTTTT
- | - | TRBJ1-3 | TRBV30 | CAWNRGGGGNTIYF | TGTGCCTGGAACCGGGGGGGGGGTGGAAACACCATATATTTT
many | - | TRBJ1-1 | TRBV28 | CASSYRYYRVNTEAFF | TGTGCCAGCAGTTATAGATATTACAGGGTAAACACTGAAGCTTTCTTT
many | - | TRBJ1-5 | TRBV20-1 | CSARDGEGGQPQHF | TGCAGTGCTAGAGATGGGGAGGGCGGGCAGCCCCAGCATTTT
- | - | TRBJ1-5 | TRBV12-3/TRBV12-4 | CASTQEGYSNQPQHF | TGTGCCAGCACCCAGGAAGGGTATAGCAATCAGCCCCAGCATTTT
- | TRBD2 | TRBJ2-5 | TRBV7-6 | CASSLARSAGVETQYF | TGTGCCAGCAGCTTAGCGCGTTCTGCGGGGGTTGAGACCCAGTACTTC
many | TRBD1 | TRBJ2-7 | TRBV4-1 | CASSLTGQEQYF | TGCGCCAGCAGCTTGACAGGGCAAGAGCAGTACTTC
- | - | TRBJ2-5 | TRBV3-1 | CASSHGVETQYF | TGTGCCAGCAGCCACGGAGTGGAGACCCAGTACTTC
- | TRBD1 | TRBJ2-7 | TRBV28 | CASNGQGLEQYF | TGTGCCAGCAATGGACAGGGCCTCGAGCAGTACTTC
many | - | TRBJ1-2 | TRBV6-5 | CASSSRALNGYTF | TGTGCCAGCAGTAGCCGGGCTCTTAATGGCTACACCTTC
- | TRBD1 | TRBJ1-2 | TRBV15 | CATSRERTGGDGYTF | TGTGCCACCAGCAGAGAACGTACAGGGGGAGATGGCTACACCTTC
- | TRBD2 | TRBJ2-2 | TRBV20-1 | CSARGPAGGSNTGELFF | TGCAGTGCTAGAGGGCCAGCGGGAGGGTCGAACACCGGGGAGCTGTTTTTT
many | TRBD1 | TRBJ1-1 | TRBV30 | CAFRDRGNTEAFF | TGTGCCTTCCGGGACAGGGGAAACACTGAAGCTTTCTTT
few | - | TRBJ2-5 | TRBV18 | CASSPSRIETQYF | TGTGCCAGCTCACCATCCAGGATAGAGACCCAGTACTTC
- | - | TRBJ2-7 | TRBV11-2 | CASSDQWARDSYEQYF | TGTGCCAGCAGCGACCAGTGGGCCAGGGACTCCTACGAGCAGTACTTC
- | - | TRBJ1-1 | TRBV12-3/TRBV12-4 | CASSLDLGLAFF | TGTGCCAGCAGTTTAGATCTCGGGTTAGCTTTCTTT
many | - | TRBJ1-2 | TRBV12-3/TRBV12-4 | CASTLTGYGYTF | TGTGCCAGCACCTTAACAGGGTATGGCTACACCTTC
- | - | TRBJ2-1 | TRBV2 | CASSVSNYYDEQFF | TGTGCCAGCAGTGTCAGTAACTACTATGATGAGCAGTTCTTC
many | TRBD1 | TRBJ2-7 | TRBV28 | CASARGYEQYF | TGTGCCAGCGCCAGGGGGTACGAGCAGTACTTC
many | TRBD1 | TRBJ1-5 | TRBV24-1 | CATSDGQGGNQPQHF | TGTGCCACCAGTGATGGACAGGGCGGCAATCAGCCCCAGCATTTT
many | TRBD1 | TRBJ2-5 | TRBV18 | CASSPPVAGGIMETQYF | TGTGCCAGCTCACCACCGGTGGCAGGGGGCATCATGGAGACCCAGTACTTC
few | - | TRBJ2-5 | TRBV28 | CASSFNDRQETQYF | TGTGCCAGCAGTTTTAATGACAGACAAGAGACCCAGTACTTC
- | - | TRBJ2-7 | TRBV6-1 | CASNPGTPYEQYF | TGTGCCAGCAATCCTGGGACCCCCTACGAGCAGTACTTC
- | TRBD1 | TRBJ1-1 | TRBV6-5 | CASSNDRTGRSEAFF | TGTGCCAGCAGTAACGACAGGACAGGGAGGTCTGAAGCTTTCTTT
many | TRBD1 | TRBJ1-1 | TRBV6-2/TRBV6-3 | CASTRQGSLGTEAFF | TGTGCCAGCACTAGACAGGGATCTCTGGGCACTGAAGCTTTCTTT
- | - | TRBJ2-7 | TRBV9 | CASGGGNDRYEQYF | TGTGCCAGCGGGGGTGGCAATGATCGCTACGAGCAGTACTTC
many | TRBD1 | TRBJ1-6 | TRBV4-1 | CASSQVAPRQGLNSYNSPLHF | TGCGCCAGCAGCCAAGTAGCCCCCAGACAGGGGCTAAACTCCTATAATTCACCCCTCCACTTT
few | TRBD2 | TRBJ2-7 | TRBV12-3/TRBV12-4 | CASEPTSGSYEQYF | TGTGCCAGCGAACCGACTAGCGGTTCCTACGAGCAGTACTTC
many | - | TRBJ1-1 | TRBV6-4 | CASRFQGFEAFF | TGTGCCAGCCGGTTTCAGGGGTTTGAAGCCTTCTTT
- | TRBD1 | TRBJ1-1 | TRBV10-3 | CAITDGQGQKEAFF | TGTGCCATCACCGATGGACAGGGTCAGAAGGAAGCTTTCTTT
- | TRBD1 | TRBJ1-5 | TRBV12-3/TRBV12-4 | CASTRTGKIGQPQHF | TGTGCCAGCACCCGGACAGGAAAGATAGGTCAGCCCCAGCATTTT
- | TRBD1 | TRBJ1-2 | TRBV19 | CATRQGANYGYTF | TGTGCCACCAGACAGGGAGCTAACTATGGCTACACCTTC
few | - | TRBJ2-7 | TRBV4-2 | CASSQDREAAYEQYF | TGTGCCAGCAGCCAAGATCGAGAGGCTGCCTACGAGCAGTACTTC
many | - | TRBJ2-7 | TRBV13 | CASSSLGQAGEQYF | TGTGCCAGCAGCTCGCTGGGACAAGCTGGCGAGCAGTACTTC
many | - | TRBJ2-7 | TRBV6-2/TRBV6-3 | CASSIGGWSYEQYF | TGTGCCAGCAGCATCGGGGGTTGGAGCTACGAGCAGTACTTC
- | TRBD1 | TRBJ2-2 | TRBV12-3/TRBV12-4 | CASSWDRGVGELFF | TGTGCCAGCAGTTGGGACAGGGGCGTCGGGGAGCTGTTTTTT
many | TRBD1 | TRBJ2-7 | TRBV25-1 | CASSGPGTGFYEQYF | TGTGCCAGCAGTGGTCCCGGGACAGGGTTCTACGAGCAGTACTTC
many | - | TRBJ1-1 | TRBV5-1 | CASSLTGALGTEAFF | TGCGCCAGCAGCTTAACAGGCGCACTGGGCACTGAAGCTTTCTTT
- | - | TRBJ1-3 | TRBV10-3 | CAITGGPGNTIYF | TGTGCCATTACCGGGGGTCCTGGAAACACCATATATTTT
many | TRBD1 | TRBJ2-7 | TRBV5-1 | CASSLRDRAHEQYF | TGCGCCAGCAGCTTAAGGGACAGGGCCCACGAGCAGTACTTC
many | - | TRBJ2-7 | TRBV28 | CATGGTASYEQYF | TGTGCCACCGGAGGGACAGCATCCTACGAGCAGTACTTC
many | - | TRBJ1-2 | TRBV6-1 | CASSDRTRKTGYTF | TGTGCCAGCAGTGATCGGACAAGAAAGACCGGCTACACCTTC
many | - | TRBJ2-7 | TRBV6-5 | CASSYSSIPKGEQYF | TGTGCCAGCAGTTACTCGAGTATCCCTAAGGGAGAGCAGTACTTC
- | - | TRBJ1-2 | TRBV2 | CASSAWGNYGYTF | TGTGCCAGCAGTGCTTGGGGCAACTATGGCTACACCTTC